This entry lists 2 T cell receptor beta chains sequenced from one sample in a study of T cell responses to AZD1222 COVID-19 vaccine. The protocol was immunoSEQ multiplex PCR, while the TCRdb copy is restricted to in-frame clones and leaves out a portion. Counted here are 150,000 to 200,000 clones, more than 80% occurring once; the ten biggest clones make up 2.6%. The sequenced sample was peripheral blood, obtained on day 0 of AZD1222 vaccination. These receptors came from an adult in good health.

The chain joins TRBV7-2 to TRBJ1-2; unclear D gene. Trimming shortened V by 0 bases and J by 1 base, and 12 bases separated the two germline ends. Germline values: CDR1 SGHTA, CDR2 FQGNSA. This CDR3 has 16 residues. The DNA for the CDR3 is TGTGCCAGCAGCTTAGCCAACGAGGGCCTTAACTATGGCTACACCTTC. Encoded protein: CASSLANEGLNYGYTF.

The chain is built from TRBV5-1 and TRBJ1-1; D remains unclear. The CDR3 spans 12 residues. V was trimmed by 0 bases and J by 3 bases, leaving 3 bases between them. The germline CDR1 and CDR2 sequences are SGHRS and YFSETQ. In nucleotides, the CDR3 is TGCGCCAGCAGCTTGGACTACACTGAAGCTTTCTTT. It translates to CASSLDYTEAFF.